These 26 T cell receptor beta chains originate from one sample sequenced in a study of Graves' ophthalmopathy and Graves' hyperthyroidism. RNA transcripts provided the template for amplifying TCR beta CDR3 regions. The first round was an RT-PCR with HTBI primers, and the second round was a multiplex PCR. A single record per CDR3 protein comes from TCRdb applying MiXCR to the multiplex PCR reads. The sample carries 600,000 to 700,000 distinct CDR3 sequences, roughly two fifths recorded once. The source material was peripheral blood. These TCRs come from an adult man with Graves' ophthalmopathy.

This clonotype was observed at least ten times. V and J are TRBV6-2 or TRBV6-3 and TRBJ1-5; 8 bases are a match to TRBD1. The CDR3 spans 15 residues. V was clipped by 6 bases and J by 5 bases; unmatched bases: 9. Germline V lookup: CDR1 MNHEY, CDR2 SVGEGT. The CDR3: CASSAGQGFYQPQHF. The CDR3 coding sequence is TGTGCCAGCAGCGCCGGACAGGGCTTCTATCAGCCCCAGCATTTT.

At least ten counts were recorded for this clonotype. The chain links TRBV7-3 to TRBJ2-5; D is uncertain. This CDR3 is 13 amino acids long. Per the germline V gene, CDR1 is SGHTA and CDR2 is FQGTGA. Trimming took off 5 bases at V and 1 base at J, with 8 bases between the two ends. CDR3 in DNA: TGTGCCAGCAGCCGTGACTCCCAAGAGACCCAGTACTTC. The encoded protein is CASSRDSQETQYF.

The chain carries TRBV7-2 and TRBJ2-5, with D possibly TRBD2 on 6 matching bases. V shed 8 bases and J shed 5 bases, with 18 bases lying between them. This CDR3 has 14 residues. Germline V gives CDR1 SGHTA, CDR2 FQGNSA. CDR3 residues: CASRRGEDGETQYF. CDR3 coding DNA: TGTGCCAGCCGGCGGGGTGAAGACGGGGAGACCCAGTACTTC.

V gene TRBV12-3 or TRBV12-4 combines with J gene TRBJ2-7, with TRBD1 matching over 9 bases. The CDR3 is 14 amino acids. Trimming took 7 bases from V and 4 from J; bases not matched to a gene: 8. CDR3 loop: CASTPGDRAYEQYF. CDR3 DNA sequence: TGTGCCAGCACCCCGGGGGACAGGGCTTACGAGCAGTACTTC.

This clonotype was observed a handful of times. The rearrangement joins TRBV20-1 to TRBJ2-6, with 10 bases identical to TRBD2. The CDR3 length is 18 residues. J lost 2 bases, V lost 1 base, and 8 bases had no gene match. Germline V lookup: CDR1 DFQATT, CDR2 SNEGSKA (reference sequence). As DNA, the CDR3 is TGCAGTGCTAGAGTCTCTAGCGGGAGTAATCCTGGGGCCAACGTCCTGACTTTC. Translating gives CSARVSSGSNPGANVLTF.

This clonotype was observed a handful of times. The chain is built from TRBV27 and TRBJ1-2; D call uncertain. The CDR3 is made up of 16 amino acids. Germline CDR1 and CDR2: MNHEY and SMNVEV (reference sequence). The germline V and J ends were trimmed by 2 bases and 4 bases, with 17 bases remaining between them. The CDR3 protein is CASSLLPGEPFYGYTF. The CDR3 DNA is TGTGCCAGCAGTTTACTCCCGGGAGAACCTTTCTATGGCTACACCTTC.

Notes on this clonotype: Germline and junction disagree at one end, which may indicate a read error. This chain uses TRBV10-3 with TRBJ1-5; a possible D gene is TRBD1 (6 bases). The germline CDR1 and CDR2 sequences are ENHRY and SYGVKD. CDR3 length: 15 amino acids. This CDR3 reads CASSYLGQSNQPQHF. CDR3 coding DNA: TGTGCCAGCAGTTACCTGGGACAAAGCAATCAGCCCCAGCATTTT.

This rearrangement joins TRBV20-1 to TRBJ2-7, with TRBD2 as a possible D gene (5 bases). V gave up 0 bases and J gave up 2 bases, with 8 bases separating them. Germline V lookup: CDR1 DFQATT, CDR2 SNEGSKA (reference sequence). The CDR3 is 13 residues long. The CDR3: CSAREGSAYEQYF. The CDR3 nucleotides read TGCAGTGCTAGAGAGGGTAGCGCCTACGAGCAGTACTTC.

V is TRBV7-6 and J is TRBJ1-1, with 9 bases that match TRBD1. Germline lookup yields CDR1 SGHVS and CDR2 FNYEAQ. The CDR3 has 14 residues. V shed 0 bases, J shed 10 bases, and the junction held 6 bases outside the gene matches. The CDR3 sequence is CASSLAGDREIAFF. CDR3 in DNA: TGTGCCAGCAGCTTAGCGGGGGACAGGGAGATAGCTTTCTTT.

This clonotype was recorded a few times. The rearrangement joins TRBV19 to TRBJ2-1, with 11 nucleotides matching TRBD2. The CDR3 covers 15 residues. J was trimmed by 4 bases and V by 6 bases; bases with no gene match: 5. The germline V gene encodes CDR1 LNHDA and CDR2 SQIVND (reference sequence). CDR3: CASSLGLAGYNEQFF. DNA for the CDR3: TGTGCCAGTAGCCTCGGACTAGCGGGTTACAATGAGCAGTTCTTC.

This clonotype was seen many times. Since a much larger clone is just one base distant, this may be a read error. This chain joins TRBV11-3 and TRBJ2-7; D is ambiguous. Trimming stripped 0 bases from V and 5 bases from J, with 5 bases between. Germline assignment: CDR1 SGHNT and CDR2 YENEEA. The CDR3 is 12 amino acids. This CDR3 is CASSLEGNEQYF. In nucleotides, the CDR3 is TGTGCCAGCAGCTTAGAGGGCAACGAGCAGTACTTC.

This clonotype was detected ten times or more. The rearrangement uses TRBV10-3 and TRBJ1-5, with D possibly matching TRBD1 (6 bases). This CDR3 is 16 amino acids long. Trimming took off 1 base at V and 6 bases at J, with 16 bases between the two ends. CDR1 and CDR2 from the germline V gene are ENHRY and SYGVKD. CDR3 protein: CAISELVVQGGQPQHF. Written as DNA, the CDR3 is TGTGCCATCAGTGAGTTAGTCGTACAGGGCGGTCAGCCCCAGCATTTT.

The chain carries TRBV29-1 and TRBJ1-2; the D is unclear. The CDR3 extends over 13 amino acids. V was shortened by 8 bases and J by 3 bases, with 16 bases between the two germline ends. The V gene's germline CDR1 is SQVTM and CDR2 ANQGSEA. CDR3 region: CSLMPAADYGYTF. The CDR3 coding sequence is TGCAGCTTAATGCCCGCCGCTGACTATGGCTACACCTTC. The full variable domain, in which reference TRBV29-1 and TRBJ1-2 provide the parts outside the CDR3, is SAVISQKPSRDICQRGTSLTIQCQVDSQVTMMFWYRQQPGQSLTLIATANQGSEATYESGFVIDKFPISRPNLTFSTLTVSNMSPEDSSIYLCSLMPAADYGYTFGSGTRLTVV.

This clonotype came up many times. The chain uses TRBV7-9 and TRBJ2-5; 8 positions match TRBD1. From germline, CDR1 is SEHNR and CDR2 FQNEAQ (reference sequence). Trimming cost V 5 bases and J 3 bases; bases outside gene matches: 11. This CDR3 has 16 amino acids. The CDR3 DNA is TGTGCCAGCAGCCCAACTATGGGACAGGTGGAAGAGACCCAGTACTTC. Protein: CASSPTMGQVEETQYF.

At least ten counts were recorded for this clonotype. The chain joins TRBV5-1 to TRBJ2-7, with D possibly called TRBD1 or TRBD2 (5 bases each). The V end lost 2 bases, the J end lost 2 bases, and 14 bases lay between the germline ends. Germline V gives CDR1 SGHRS, CDR2 YFSETQ. The CDR3 runs to 15 residues. Here the CDR3 reads CASSLGAGTPYEQYF. CDR3 nucleotides: TGCGCCAGCAGCTTAGGGGCAGGGACCCCCTACGAGCAGTACTTC. Full variable domain (rest looked up from reference TRBV5-1 and TRBJ2-7): KAGVTQTPRYLIKTRGQQVTLSCSPISGHRSVSWYQQTPGQGLQFLFEYFSETQRNKGNFPGRFSGRQFSNSRSEMNVSTLELGDSALYLCASSLGAGTPYEQYFGPGTRLTVT.

This clonotype has only a few counts. The rearrangement links TRBV2 to TRBJ2-3; maybe TRBD1 (5 bases). Per the germline V gene, CDR1 is SNHLY and CDR2 is FYNNEI. This CDR3 region has 12 residues. V was clipped by 5 bases and J by 9 bases, with 12 bases between them. The CDR3 sequence is CASSFRQSTQYF. The DNA of the CDR3 is TGTGCCAGCAGTTTTCGACAGAGCACGCAGTATTTT.

This clonotype was found many times. The DNA of the CDR3 is TGTGCCAGCAGCTCAGAGGAGGGGATGAACACTGAAGCTTTCTTT. Translated, it gives CASSSEEGMNTEAFF. This chain uses TRBV11-2 with TRBJ1-1, with D possibly TRBD1 on 5 matching bases. Germline assignment: CDR1 SGHAT and CDR2 FQNNGV. V lost 4 bases and J 0 bases, leaving 12 bases between the germline ends. There are 15 residues in the CDR3. The entire variable domain, with the rest obtained from reference TRBV11-2 and TRBJ1-1, is as follows: EAGVAQSPRYKIIEKRQSVAFWCNPISGHATLYWYQQILGQGPKLLIQFQNNGVVDDSQLPKDRFSAERLKGVDSTLKIQPAKLEDSAVYLCASSSEEGMNTEAFFGQGTRLTVV.

The chain has TRBV10-3 and TRBJ2-5; 8 nucleotides line up with TRBD1. Germline CDR1 ENHRY, CDR2 SYGVKD. With 6 bases clipped from V and 5 bases from J, the junction kept 5 bases outside the gene matches. CDR3 length: 13 amino acids. The CDR3 region is CAIRTGAGETQYF. The CDR3, as DNA: TGTGCCATCAGGACAGGGGCGGGGGAGACCCAGTACTTC.

At least ten counts were recorded for this clonotype. The chain has TRBV24-1 and TRBJ1-1, with D hard to call. CDR3 length: 13 residues. Looked up from germline, CDR1 is KGHDR and CDR2 is SFDVKD. The V end was cut by 3 bases, the J end by 4 bases, with 8 bases between. CDR3 DNA sequence: TGTGCCACCAGTGATAGGTTAGGCACTGAAGCTTTCTTT. Residues: CATSDRLGTEAFF.

This chain joins TRBV2 and TRBJ1-2; D is uncertain. With 6 bases removed from V and 10 bases from J, the gap between germline ends came to 6 bases. The CDR3 totals 9 residues. Germline lookup yields CDR1 SNHLY and CDR2 FYNNEI. The CDR3 sequence is CASSGDYTF. The CDR3 DNA sequence: TGTGCCAGCAGCGGAGACTACACCTTC.

Regarding this clonotype: The missing conserved phenylalanine or tryptophan at the end of this CDR3 makes a read error likely. It is unclear where the CDR3 begins or ends on the DNA, so no DNA is shown, and the CDR3 is as TCRdb lists it. The chain employs TRBV25-1 and TRBJ2-2. The CDR3 is made up of 13 amino acids, end residues included. Germline CDR1 MGHDK, CDR2 SYGVNS. This CDR3 reads CASSSAIPRDLFK.

This clonotype has ten or more counts. The CDR3 bases are TGTGCCACCAGTGATTTCCGGACAGGTTCCGAGGAGACCCAGTACTTC. This gives the protein CATSDFRTGSEETQYF. The chain carries TRBV24-1 and TRBJ2-5, with 7 bases that match TRBD1. Germline lookup yields CDR1 KGHDR and CDR2 SFDVKD. J lost 5 bases, V lost 1 base, and 9 bases had no gene match. The CDR3 is 16 amino acids.

The chain recombines TRBV2 with TRBJ1-5, with a possible D match to TRBD1 (6 bases). The CDR3 is 13 residues long. Germline loops: CDR1 SNHLY, CDR2 FYNNEI. Trimming removed 8 bases at V and 7 bases at J, with 15 bases between. The DNA for the CDR3 is TGTGCCAGCTTAGGGGGGAGGGAACAGCCCCAGCATTTT. This gives the protein CASLGGREQPQHF.

In regard to this clonotype: Its ends do not fully match the called genes, so a read error is possible. The gene calls are TRBV10-3 and TRBJ1-2, with 7 bases that match TRBD1. The germline gives CDR1 ENHRY, CDR2 SYGVKD. This CDR3 region has 18 residues. CDR3 amino acids: CASSEQTTGWDLNYGYTF. The CDR3 DNA is TGTGCCAGCAGTGAGCAGACGACAGGGTGGGACCTTAACTATGGCTACACCTTC.

This clonotype has a handful of counts. The CDR3 loop is CASSPLTGGSNTEAFF. The CDR3 region has the DNA TGTGCCAGCTCACCATTGACAGGGGGGTCGAACACTGAAGCTTTCTTT. V and J are TRBV7-9 and TRBJ1-1; 9 bases fit TRBD1. V shed 8 bases, J shed 1 base, and the junction held 11 bases outside the gene matches. CDR1 and CDR2 (germline): SEHNR, FQNEAQ (reference sequence). The CDR3 extends over 16 amino acids.

The CDR3 sequence is CASSLGNRAGELFF. The CDR3 nucleotides read TGTGCCAGCAGTTTGGGCAACAGGGCCGGGGAGCTGTTTTTT. This sequence joins TRBV12-3 or TRBV12-4 and TRBJ2-2; maybe TRBD1 (6 bases). The CDR3 is made up of 14 amino acids. Trimming left V 3 bases short and J 6 bases short, with 11 bases between.